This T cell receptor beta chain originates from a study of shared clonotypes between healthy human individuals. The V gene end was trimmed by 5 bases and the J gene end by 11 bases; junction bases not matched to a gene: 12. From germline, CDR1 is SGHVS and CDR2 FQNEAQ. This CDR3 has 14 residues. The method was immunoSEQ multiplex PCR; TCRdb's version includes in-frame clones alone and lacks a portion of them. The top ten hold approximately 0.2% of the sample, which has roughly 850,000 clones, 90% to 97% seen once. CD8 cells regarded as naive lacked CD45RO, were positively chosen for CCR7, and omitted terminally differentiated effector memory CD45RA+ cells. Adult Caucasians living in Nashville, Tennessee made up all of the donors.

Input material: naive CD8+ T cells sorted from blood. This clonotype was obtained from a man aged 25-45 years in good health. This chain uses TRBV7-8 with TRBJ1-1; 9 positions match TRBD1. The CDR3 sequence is CASSPHWGQGGAFF. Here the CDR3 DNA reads TGTGCCAGCAGCCCACATTGGGGACAGGGCGGTGCTTTCTTT.